These 9 T cell receptor beta chains share one sample of origin, sequenced in a study of shared clonotypes between healthy human individuals. This table comes from immunoSEQ multiplex PCR, and its TCRdb copy is limited to in-frame clones, with some not included. The data contain over 2 million clones, roughly 90% of them singletons. Source material: naive CD4+ T cells from PBMCs. The subset was: CD45RA+ positively selected. These receptors all stem from a man aged 18-30 years in good health. Some clones in this sample may be carry-over from other donors' samples.

V usage is TRBV29-1 and J usage is TRBJ2-3; no clear D gene. With 1 base removed from V and 2 bases from J, the gap between germline ends came to 13 bases. Germline values: CDR1 SQVTM, CDR2 ANQGSEA. The CDR3 spans 15 residues. The CDR3: CSVEVPTGLTDTQYF. CDR3 nucleotides: TGCAGCGTTGAAGTACCGACTGGCCTCACAGATACGCAGTATTTT.

J is TRBJ2-3 and V is TRBV9; tentative D call: TRBD2 (6 bases). This CDR3 is 17 amino acids long. V lost 1 base to trimming and J lost 0 bases, with 15 bases between them. CDR1 is SGDLS, CDR2 YYNGEE, per germline. CDR3 loop: CASSVPSSASSTDTQYF. The DNA for the CDR3 is TGTGCCAGCAGCGTACCCTCTAGCGCGTCTAGCACAGATACGCAGTATTTT.

The CDR3 spells CASSPSPTGSYEQYF. The CDR3 region has the DNA TGTGCCAGCAGCCCCTCCCCGACAGGATCGTACGAGCAGTACTTC. The chain uses TRBV28 and TRBJ2-7, with TRBD1 as a possible D gene (6 bases). The V end lost 6 bases, the J end lost 4 bases, and 19 bases lay between the germline ends. The CDR3 length is 15 residues. CDR1 and CDR2 from the germline V gene are MDHEN and SYDVKM.

The chain uses TRBV6-1 and TRBJ2-7; D not resolved. This CDR3 comprises 13 residues. From germline, CDR1 is MNHNS and CDR2 SASEGT. Trimming left V 2 bases short and J 0 bases short, with 5 bases between. The CDR3 DNA reads TGTGCCAGCAGTGAAAGGAGCTCCTACGAGCAGTACTTC. Its protein is CASSERSSYEQYF.

This clone was observed a handful of times. The chain employs TRBV28 and TRBJ1-2; 9 bases are a match to TRBD1. This CDR3 comprises 14 residues. V trimming: 5 bases; J trimming: 6 bases; junction bases outside the gene matches: 7. CDR1 is MDHEN, CDR2 SYDVKM, per germline. CDR3 residues: CASSPPGQGHGYTF. The CDR3 region has the DNA TGTGCCAGCAGTCCGCCGGGACAGGGACATGGCTACACCTTC.

About this clone itself: This sample includes further DNA sequences coding for the same CDR3. This chain connects TRBV20-1 to TRBJ2-7; TRBD2 is a possible D gene (6 bases). Germline V gives CDR1 DFQATT, CDR2 SNEGSKA (reference sequence). The CDR3 is 11 amino acids. Trimming removed 6 bases at V and 3 bases at J, with 9 bases between. In DNA form, the CDR3 reads TGCAGTGCAGATAGCGGCTACGAGCAGTACTTC. Encoded protein: CSADSGYEQYF.

The V call is TRBV7-2, the J call TRBJ1-2; TRBD1 matches at 8 bases. The CDR3 covers 15 residues. CDR1 is SGHTA, CDR2 FQGNSA, per germline. The junction had 2 bases not matched to a gene; V was cut back by 0 bases and J by 2 bases. Written as DNA, the CDR3 is TGTGCCAGCAGCTTAGCACAGGGGGTCAACTATGGCTACACCTTC. This encodes CASSLAQGVNYGYTF.

Comment on this clone: The same CDR3 arises from other DNA sequences in this sample as well. The chain links TRBV11-2 to TRBJ2-5; D might be TRBD1 (6 bases). The CDR3 runs to 13 residues. V was cut by 3 bases and J by 1 base, with 6 bases left in between. Germline CDR1 is SGHAT and CDR2 is FQNNGV. This CDR3 reads CASSLGAQETQYF. As DNA, the CDR3 is TGTGCCAGCAGCTTGGGGGCCCAAGAGACCCAGTACTTC.

This sequence joins TRBV28 and TRBJ2-7, with D maybe TRBD2 (5 bases). This CDR3 has 14 residues. V was clipped by 3 bases and J by 3 bases, with 12 bases between them. CDR1 is MDHEN, CDR2 SYDVKM, per germline. CDR3 residues: CASSFIAPDYEQYF. The CDR3 nucleotides read TGTGCCAGCAGTTTTATAGCGCCCGACTACGAGCAGTACTTC.